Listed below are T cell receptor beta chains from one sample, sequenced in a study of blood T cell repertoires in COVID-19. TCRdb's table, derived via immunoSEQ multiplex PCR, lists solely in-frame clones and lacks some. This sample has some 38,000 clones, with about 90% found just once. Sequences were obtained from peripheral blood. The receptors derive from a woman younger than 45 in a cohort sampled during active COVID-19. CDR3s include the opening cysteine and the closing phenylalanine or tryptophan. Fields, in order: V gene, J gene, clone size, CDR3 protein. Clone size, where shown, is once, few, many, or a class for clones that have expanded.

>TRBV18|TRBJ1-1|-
CASSPVRQNTEAFF
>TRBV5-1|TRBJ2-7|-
CASSLAASRYEQYF
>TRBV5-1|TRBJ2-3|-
CASSERGPDTQYF
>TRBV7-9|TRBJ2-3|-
CASSRGDESGSAPDTQYF
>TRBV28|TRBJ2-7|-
CASSFGTGNYEQYF
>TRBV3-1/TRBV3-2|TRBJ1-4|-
CASSQGTGEKLFF
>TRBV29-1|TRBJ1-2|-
CSVGQSYGYTF
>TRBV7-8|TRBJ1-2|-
CASSLGHYGYTF
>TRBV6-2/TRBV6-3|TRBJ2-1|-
CASSRGLDYNEQFF
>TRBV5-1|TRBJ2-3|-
CASSPLTGGRLDTQYF
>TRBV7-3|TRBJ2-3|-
CASSLGTGVNTQYF
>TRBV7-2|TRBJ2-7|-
CASSNMARWRGANEQYF
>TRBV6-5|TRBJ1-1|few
CASSSQTANTEAFF
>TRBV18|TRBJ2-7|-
CASSQTSGHTYEQYF
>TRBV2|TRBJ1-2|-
CASSRTGIVYYGYTF
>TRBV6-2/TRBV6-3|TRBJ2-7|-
CASSYGTGGYEQYF
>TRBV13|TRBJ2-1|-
CASSSRAGGHNEQFF
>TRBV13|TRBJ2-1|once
CASSRGLAGNNEQFF
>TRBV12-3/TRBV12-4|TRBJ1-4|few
CASSFSGVEKLFF
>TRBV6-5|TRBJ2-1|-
CASTAGYNEQFF
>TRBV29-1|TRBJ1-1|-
CSVENGGNTEAFF
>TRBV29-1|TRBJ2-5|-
CSADAAIETQYF
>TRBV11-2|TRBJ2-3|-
CASSLDGAGPDTQYF